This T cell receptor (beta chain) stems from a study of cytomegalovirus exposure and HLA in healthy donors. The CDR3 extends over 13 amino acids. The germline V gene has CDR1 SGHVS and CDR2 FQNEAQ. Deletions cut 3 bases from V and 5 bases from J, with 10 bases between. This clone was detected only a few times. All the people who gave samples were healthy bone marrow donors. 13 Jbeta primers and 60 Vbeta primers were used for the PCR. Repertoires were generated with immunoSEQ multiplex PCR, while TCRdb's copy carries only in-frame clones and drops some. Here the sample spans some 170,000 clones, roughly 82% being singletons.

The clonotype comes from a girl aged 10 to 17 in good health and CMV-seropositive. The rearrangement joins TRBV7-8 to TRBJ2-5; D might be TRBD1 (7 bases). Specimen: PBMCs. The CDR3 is CASSFSGGETQYF. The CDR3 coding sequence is TGTGCCAGCAGCTTCTCAGGGGGGGAGACCCAGTACTTC.